The following is a T cell receptor (beta chain) sequence with its context. The sample comes from a study of blood T cell repertoires in COVID-19. Study context: Spain, Italy and the United States supplied samples that represented acute and convalescent COVID-19.

The V gene lost 0 bases and the J gene lost 1 base, with 8 bases spanning the gap. Per germline, CDR1 SGHKS and CDR2 YYEKEE (reference sequence). The CDR3 runs to 14 residues. Using immunoSEQ multiplex PCR, the repertoire was profiled, and TCRdb retains in-frame clones only, with some absent. The repertoire includes roughly 150,000 clones, approximately 95% of them detected once, and less than 2% sits in the top ten. The source of this sequence is a woman in her fifties or sixties with COVID-19, enrolled during active disease. The chain has TRBV5-5 and TRBJ2-7, with a possible D match to TRBD1 (5 bases). The sequenced sample consisted of peripheral blood. CDR3 sequence: CASSLEGPSYEQYF. In DNA, the CDR3 is TGTGCCAGCAGCTTGGAGGGGCCGTCCTACGAGCAGTACTTC.